This section outlines one TCR beta chain sequence together with its context. Its antigen is still unknown. No per-base quality is available; no much larger clone lies one base away. From the cysteine through the phenylalanine, the CDR3 covers 19 amino acids. CDR3 DNA is the only sequence kept; it has 57 bases, read in frame from the first base. CDR1 and CDR2 were assigned from the germline V gene as KGHDR and SFDVKD. Trimming costs V 4 bases and J 1 base, and their ends lie 22 bases apart. These data belong to a study of blood T cell repertoires in COVID-19 (dated by TCRdb to between 2020 and 2021). Background for the entire study: The collaborator samples originated in the United States, Italy and Spain and spanned the acute and convalescent phases of COVID-19. The material from the prospective study consisted of cDNA or gDNA derived from T cells, B-cell-depleted T cells, or PBMCs. Subjects who had been exposed to COVID-19, were actively infected with it, or had recovered from it provided the deeply sampled blood TCRbeta repertoires that made up the dataset. The repertoires were made available in a free public database intended to serve as a resource for research on the immune response to SARS-CoV-2. The samples were drawn from two sources: the first 160 participants of the ongoing ImmuneRACE study, and 1,254 subjects contributed by 6 global collaborators. A de-identified subject ID, COVID-19 status, age in years and sex were almost always included in the sample metadata. Where HLA class I and class II types were available, the types were taken from metadata supplied by the sample provider, not from assay-based typing. Overall study results and their limits: The amount of clinical and demographic metadata varied by source and participant and was provided uncurated.

Each collaborating institution followed its own protocols to collect whole blood in K2EDTA tubes. For TCRbeta analysis, collaborators shipped samples in one of three forms: frozen whole blood, isolated PBMCs, or DNA extracted from either of those sample types. TCRbeta CDR3 regions were amplified from genomic DNA by means of the immunoSEQ Assay, a bias-controlled multiplex PCR. Concerning the study's data processing: Nucleated cell counts per sample were estimated from amplification of reference gene primers within the assay. To quantify the absolute abundance of each unique TCRbeta CDR3 rearrangement, sequence reads were collapsed and filtered. For each sample, productive Simpson clonality was calculated as the square root of Simpson's diversity index across productive rearrangements. TCRdb took this table from immuneACCESS and kept in-frame rearrangements with V and J called. Such tables lack part of the clones; where checked against another copy, unresolved V genes explain under half of the gap, and the rest is unexplained. D and trimming come from the DNA, and the V and J calls and clone size come from that table. This sample gives more than 200,000 clones in total; around 82% of them show up just once. Roughly 7.6% of the sample belongs to the ten largest clones.

This sequence originates from a woman between 50 and 59 years old with acute or convalescent COVID-19. Sequenced: peripheral blood. The V gene is TRBV24-1 and the J gene is TRBJ2-1; matching of 6 bases hints at TRBD2 as the D gene. The CDR3: CATSDAPRGAGSSYNEQFF. In nucleotide form, the sequence is TGTGCCACCAGTGACGCCCCCCGGGGAGCGGGTTCGTCCTACAATGAGCAGTTCTTC.